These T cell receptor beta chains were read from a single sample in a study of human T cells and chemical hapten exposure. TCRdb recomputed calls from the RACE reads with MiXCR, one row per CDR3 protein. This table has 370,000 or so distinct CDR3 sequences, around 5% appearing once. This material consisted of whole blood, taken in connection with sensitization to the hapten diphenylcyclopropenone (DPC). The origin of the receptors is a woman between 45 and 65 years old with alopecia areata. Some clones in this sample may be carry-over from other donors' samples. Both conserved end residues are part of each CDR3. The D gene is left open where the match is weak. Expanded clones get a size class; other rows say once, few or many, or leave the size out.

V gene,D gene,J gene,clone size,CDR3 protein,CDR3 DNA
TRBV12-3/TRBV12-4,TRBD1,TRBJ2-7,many,CASSLRQGSYEQYF,TGTGCCAGCAGTCTAAGACAGGGGTCCTACGAGCAGTACTTC
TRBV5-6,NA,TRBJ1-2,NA,CASSLDGRDYGYTF,TGTGCCAGCAGCTTGGACGGCAGGGACTATGGCTACACCTTC
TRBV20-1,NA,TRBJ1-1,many,CSASDSVNTEAFF,TGCAGTGCTTCGGACAGCGTGAACACTGAAGCTTTCTTT
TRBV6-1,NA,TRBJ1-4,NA,CASRGTDPPNEKLFF,TGTGCCAGCAGGGGTACGGACCCTCCTAATGAAAAACTGTTTTTT
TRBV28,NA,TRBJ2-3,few,CASSLLGSRPPDTQYF,TGTGCCAGCAGTTTGTTAGGTTCTAGGCCCCCAGATACGCAGTATTTT
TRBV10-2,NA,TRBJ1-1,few,CASRDQTVSTEAFF,TGCGCCAGCAGGGACCAGACAGTCTCCACTGAAGCTTTCTTT
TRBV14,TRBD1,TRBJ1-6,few,CASSPGTGRADLPLHF,TGTGCCAGCAGCCCCGGGACAGGGAGGGCGGATTTACCCCTCCACTTT
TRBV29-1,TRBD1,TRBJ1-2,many,CSVERVAGGKANYGYTF,TGCAGCGTTGAAAGGGTAGCAGGGGGCAAGGCTAACTATGGCTACACCTTC
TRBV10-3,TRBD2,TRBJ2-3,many,CAIRRGLDTDTQYF,TGTGCCATCAGGAGGGGACTAGACACAGATACGCAGTATTTT
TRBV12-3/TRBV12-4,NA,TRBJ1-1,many,CASSWDPTEAFF,TGTGCCAGCAGTTGGGACCCAACCGAAGCTTTCTTT
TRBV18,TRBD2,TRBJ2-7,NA,CASSPRAGDAYEQYF,TGTGCCAGCTCACCAAGGGCGGGGGACGCCTACGAGCAGTACTTC
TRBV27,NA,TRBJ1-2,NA,CASSTTANGYGYTF,TGTGCCAGCAGTACGACGGCCAACGGCTATGGCTACACCTTC
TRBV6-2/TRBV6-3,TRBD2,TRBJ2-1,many,CASSSSGSYNEQFF,TGTGCCAGCAGCTCTAGCGGGAGCTACAATGAGCAGTTCTTC
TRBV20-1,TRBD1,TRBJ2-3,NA,CSARAGQGGLDTQYF,TGCAGTGCTAGAGCGGGACAGGGAGGCCTAGATACGCAGTATTTT
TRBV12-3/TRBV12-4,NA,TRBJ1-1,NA,CASTFIGRAEAFF,TGTGCCAGCACCTTCATAGGGAGGGCTGAAGCTTTCTTT
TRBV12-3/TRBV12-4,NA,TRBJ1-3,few,CASSLSHRDSGNTIYF,TGTGCCAGCAGTTTAAGCCACAGGGACTCTGGAAACACCATATATTTT
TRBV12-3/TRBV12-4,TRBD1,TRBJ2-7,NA,CASSFGTEGYEQYF,TGTGCCAGCAGTTTCGGGACAGAAGGGTACGAGCAGTACTTC
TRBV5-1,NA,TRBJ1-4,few,CASKPPGGQMGEKLFF,TGCGCCAGCAAACCACCGGGGGGACAAATGGGTGAAAAACTGTTTTTT
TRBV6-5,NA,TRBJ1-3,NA,CASSLNREWTGNTIYF,TGTGCCAGCAGTCTCAACAGGGAATGGACTGGAAACACCATATATTTT
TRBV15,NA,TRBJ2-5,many,CATSRHRETQYF,TGTGCCACCAGCAGACATCGGGAGACCCAGTACTTC
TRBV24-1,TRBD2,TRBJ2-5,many,CATSDAGRREETQYF,TGTGCCACCAGTGATGCCGGGAGGAGGGAGGAAACCCAGTACTTC
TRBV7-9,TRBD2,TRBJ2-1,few,CASSDPTSPSYNEQFF,TGTGCCAGCAGCGACCCGACTAGCCCCTCCTACAATGAGCAGTTCTTC
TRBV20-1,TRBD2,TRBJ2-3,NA,CSAASGVPSTDTQYF,TGCAGTGCCGCTAGCGGGGTCCCTAGCACAGATACGCAGTATTTT
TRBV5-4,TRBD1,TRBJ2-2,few,CASSSTGKTGELFF,TGTGCCAGCAGCTCGACAGGGAAAACCGGGGAGCTGTTTTTT
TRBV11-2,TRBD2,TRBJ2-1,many,CASSYGLAGTDEQFF,TGTGCCAGCAGCTACGGACTAGCGGGAACTGATGAGCAGTTCTTC
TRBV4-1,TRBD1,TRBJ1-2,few,CASSQRQGYTDGYTF,TGCGCCAGCAGCCAAAGACAGGGTTATACGGATGGCTACACCTTC
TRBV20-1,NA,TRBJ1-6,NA,CSARWQPEPLHF,TGCAGTGCTAGGTGGCAGCCTGAACCCCTCCACTTT
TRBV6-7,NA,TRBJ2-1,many,CASSYSKGSSQAKVNNEQFF,TGTGCCAGCAGTTACTCAAAGGGTTCCTCCCAGGCAAAGGTAAACAATGAGCAGTTCTTC
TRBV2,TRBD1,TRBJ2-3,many,CASSYSWDRDRTDTQYF,TGTGCCAGCAGTTACAGCTGGGACAGGGATAGGACAGATACGCAGTATTTT
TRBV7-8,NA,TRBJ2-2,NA,CASRWGATNTGELFF,TGTGCCAGCAGGTGGGGGGCGACGAACACCGGGGAGCTGTTTTTT
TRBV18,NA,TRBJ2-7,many,CASSPVEGGAYEQYF,TGTGCCAGCTCACCAGTGGAAGGCGGGGCCTACGAGCAGTACTTC
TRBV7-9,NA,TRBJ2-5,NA,CASSFEEGGGGYQETQYF,TGTGCCAGCAGCTTCGAAGAGGGAGGCGGGGGCTACCAAGAGACCCAGTACTTC
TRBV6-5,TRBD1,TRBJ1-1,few,CATEELGQGLTEAFF,TGTGCGACCGAAGAATTGGGACAGGGATTAACTGAAGCTTTCTTT
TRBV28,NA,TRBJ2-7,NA,CASTPMGQGKGEQYF,TGTGCCAGCACCCCCATGGGGCAGGGGAAGGGTGAGCAGTACTTC
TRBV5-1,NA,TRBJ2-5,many,CASSNGRGEGETQYF,TGCGCCAGCAGCAACGGACGGGGAGAGGGGGAGACCCAGTACTTC
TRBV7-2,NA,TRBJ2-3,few,CASSLAWRYRSTDTQYF,TGTGCCAGCAGCTTAGCGTGGCGCTATCGTAGCACAGATACGCAGTATTTT
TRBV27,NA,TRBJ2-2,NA,CASSFKATGELFF,TGTGCCAGCAGTTTTAAAGCAACCGGGGAGCTGTTTTTT
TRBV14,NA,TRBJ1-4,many,CASPEGDCEKLFF,TGTGCCAGCCCAGAAGGGGATTGTGAAAAACTGTTTTTT
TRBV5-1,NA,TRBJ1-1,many,CASSGLGTTEAFF,TGCGCCAGCAGCGGTCTGGGGACCACTGAAGCTTTCTTT
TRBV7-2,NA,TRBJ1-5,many,CASSSREGNQPQHF,TGTGCCAGCAGCTCCCGGGAGGGCAATCAGCCCCAGCATTTT
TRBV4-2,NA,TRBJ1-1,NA,CASSQVGTHPGHTEAFF,TGTGCCAGCAGCCAAGTTGGTACCCACCCAGGCCACACTGAAGCTTTCTTT
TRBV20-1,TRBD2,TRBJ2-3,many,CSARVAGDSTDTQYF,TGCAGTGCTAGAGTGGCGGGGGATAGCACAGATACGCAGTATTTT
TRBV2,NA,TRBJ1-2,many,CASIVGREYTF,TGTGCCAGCATAGTTGGTAGGGAGTACACCTTC
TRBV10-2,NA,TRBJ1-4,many,CASSESTGTEEKLFF,TGCGCCAGCAGTGAGTCGACCGGGACGGAGGAAAAACTGTTTTTT
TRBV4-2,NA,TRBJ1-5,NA,CASSQGVGSNQPQHF,TGTGCCAGCAGCCAAGGGGTTGGCAGCAATCAGCCCCAGCATTTT
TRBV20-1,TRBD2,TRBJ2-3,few,CSARAGLAGTDTQYF,TGCAGTGCTAGAGCGGGACTAGCAGGCACAGATACGCAGTATTTT
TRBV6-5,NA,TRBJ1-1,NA,CASLAGAGAFF,TGTGCCAGCCTCGCAGGGGCGGGAGCTTTCTTT
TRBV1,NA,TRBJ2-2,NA,CTSSLPPSGGHTGELFF,TGCACCAGCAGCCTCCCACCCAGCGGGGGGCACACCGGGGAGCTGTTTTTT
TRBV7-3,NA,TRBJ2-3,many,CASSPSKGGTDTQYF,TGTGCCAGCAGCCCTTCGAAAGGGGGCACAGATACGCAGTATTTT
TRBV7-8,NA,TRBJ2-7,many,CASSLEEPPYEQYF,TGTGCCAGCAGCTTAGAGGAACCGCCTTACGAGCAGTACTTC
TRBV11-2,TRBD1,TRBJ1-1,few,CASSFSQGANTEAFF,TGTGCCAGCAGCTTTTCGCAGGGGGCGAACACTGAAGCTTTCTTT